This TCR beta chain was found in a study of PD-L1 blockade in urothelial cancer. Across the study: There were a median of approximately 150,000 T cells in blood samples. General study points: Durable-benefit patients had greater expansion of tumor-associated blood clones at 3 weeks.

What went into each PCR as a spike was synthetic TCR analog templates. Assay used: immunoSEQ multiplex PCR; TCRdb lists only in-frame clones, some missing. The repertoire includes about 110,000 clones, around 90% of them detected once, and 3% to 4.5% sits in the top ten. Time point specified: peripheral blood 6 weeks after treatment start. Every patient provided from 1 to 8 samples, collected pretreatment and on-treatment. CDR1 and CDR2 from the germline V gene are MNHNY and SVGAGI (reference sequence). The CDR3 extends over 16 amino acids. V shed 0 bases and J shed 2 bases, with 12 bases lying between them. On this clone: As yet, its antigen is unknown.

The TCR sequence derives from a man aged 55 to 70 with urothelial cancer. The source material was PBMCs, sampled around atezolizumab (anti-PD-L1) treatment. J is TRBJ2-3 and V is TRBV6-6; D unresolved. The DNA of the CDR3 is TGTGCCAGCAGTTACTCGAGCAACTCAAACACAGATACGCAGTATTTT. It yields the protein CASSYSSNSNTDTQYF.